Listed here are 21 T cell receptor beta chains from one sample, sequenced in a study of CD8 T cells in ankylosing spondylitis (dated by TCRdb to the late 2010s). Libraries came from 5' RACE. The instrument was an Illumina HiSeq 2500. TCRdb trimmed public reads at Q25 via fastp, called clones via MiXCR and kept in-frame beta chains. Rows merge per CDR3 protein into single entries with the most common DNA and genes. The sample table records about 250,000 distinct CDR3 sequences; roughly 32% of these occur just once. The top ten clonotypes cover approximately 4% of the sample. Sequencing used blood, either unsorted or a sorted T cell fraction (not recorded which). The source is a male donor with ankylosing spondylitis or in good health (not recorded which).

This clonotype was seen a few times. This rearrangement joins TRBV7-8 to TRBJ1-4, with a tentative D call TRBD1 (6 bases). This CDR3 spans 16 amino acids. CDR1 is SGHVS, CDR2 FQNEAQ, per germline. Trimming stripped 4 bases from V and 6 bases from J, with 18 bases between. The CDR3 DNA follows: TGTGCCAGCAGCTCGAACAGGGAACTTACCCATGAAAAACTGTTTTTT. Its translation: CASSSNRELTHEKLFF.

This clonotype was seen only a few times. The rearrangement links TRBV12-3 or TRBV12-4 to TRBJ2-4; D is perhaps TRBD1 (6 bases). The CDR3 contains 15 residues. V was clipped by 2 bases and J by 8 bases, with 16 bases between them. CDR3 in amino acids: CASSLTGAKGDIQYF. In DNA, the CDR3 is TGTGCCAGCAGTTTAACCGGGGCCAAGGGGGACATTCAGTACTTC.

The V gene is TRBV11-2, the J gene TRBJ1-2; D remains unclear. V lost 1 base to trimming and J lost 1 base, with 7 bases between them. Germline CDR1 SGHAT, CDR2 FQNNGV. CDR3 length: 14 amino acids. The CDR3 region has the DNA TGTGCCAGCAGCTTAGGGTCAGATAACTATGGCTACACCTTC. As protein: CASSLGSDNYGYTF.

This clonotype was detected once. This chain joins TRBV20-1 and TRBJ2-1; D is undetermined. Trimming shortened V by 0 bases and J by 2 bases, and 14 bases separated the two germline ends. Germline CDR1 reads DFQATT; CDR2 reads SNEGSKA (reference sequence). The CDR3 is 16 amino acids. The CDR3 reads CSARDMGLSTYNEQFF. CDR3 DNA: TGCAGTGCTAGAGATATGGGTCTCTCTACCTACAATGAGCAGTTCTTC.

A few counts support this clonotype. This chain connects TRBV4-2 to TRBJ1-5; D might be TRBD1 (5 bases). Trimming pared 3 bases from V and 0 bases from J, leaving 9 bases between. The CDR3 runs 15 residues. Looked up from germline, CDR1 is LGHNA and CDR2 is YNFKEQ. The CDR3 nucleotides read TGTGCCAGCAGCCAGACAGAGAGTAGCAATCAGCCCCAGCATTTT. Amino acid sequence: CASSQTESSNQPQHF.

The chain employs TRBV11-2 and TRBJ2-7; D unresolved. The CDR3 length is 11 residues. Per the germline V gene, CDR1 is SGHAT and CDR2 is FQNNGV. V lost 10 bases and J lost 7, with 14 bases in between. CDR3 DNA sequence: TGTGCCACTCACGGTGGGGAAGAGCAGTACTTC. Protein product: CATHGGEEQYF.

The genes are TRBV3-1 and TRBJ1-1, with D maybe TRBD1 (5 bases). The germline gives CDR1 LGHDT, CDR2 YNNKEL (reference sequence). V shed 0 bases and J shed 7 bases, with 15 bases lying between them. CDR3 length: 15 residues. Here the CDR3 reads CASSQDSQGLSEAFF. In nucleotides, the CDR3 is TGTGCCAGCAGCCAAGACTCCCAGGGCCTAAGTGAAGCTTTCTTT.

This clonotype was seen a few times. The V call is TRBV10-2, the J call TRBJ2-3; 8 nucleotides agree with TRBD2. J gave up 2 bases and V 3 bases, and 7 bases lay outside the gene matches. This CDR3 has 16 amino acids. Per germline, CDR1 WSHSY and CDR2 SAAADI. CDR3 sequence (DNA): TGCGCCAGCAGTGATCCCAGCGGGGGTTACACAGATACGCAGTATTTT. Its protein is CASSDPSGGYTDTQYF.

The chain links TRBV28 to TRBJ1-1; TRBD1 agrees at 10 bases. The ends lost 8 bases at V and 4 bases at J; junction bases unmatched: 10. This CDR3 has 15 amino acids. Germline lookup yields CDR1 MDHEN and CDR2 SYDVKM. The CDR3 sequence: CASGRGTGDFTEAFF. The CDR3 DNA is TGTGCCAGCGGACGCGGGACAGGGGATTTCACTGAAGCTTTCTTT.

The chain uses TRBV6-2 or TRBV6-3 and TRBJ2-1; a weak D match, TRBD2 (6 bases). The CDR3 is 13 amino acids. Deletions cut 8 bases from V and 9 bases from J, with 17 bases between. Germline V gene sequence: CDR1 MNHEY, CDR2 SVGEGT. The chain's CDR3 is CASGTSVPPEQFF. Written as DNA, the CDR3 is TGTGCCAGCGGGACTTCCGTCCCACCTGAGCAGTTCTTC.

The chain carries TRBV5-6 and TRBJ2-2, with TRBD2 as a possible D gene (5 bases). This CDR3 is built from 16 residues. Germline V gene sequence: CDR1 SGHDT, CDR2 YYEEEE. V was shortened by 1 base and J by 2 bases, with 12 bases between the two germline ends. CDR3 loop: CASSLITGKNTGELFF. In nucleotides, the CDR3 is TGTGCCAGCAGCTTGATAACGGGAAAAAACACCGGGGAGCTGTTTTTT.

V gene TRBV4-1 combines with J gene TRBJ2-2; 9 bases map to TRBD1. The CDR3 is 15 amino acids. Trimming took 1 base from V and 7 from J; bases not matched to a gene: 4. From germline, CDR1 is MGHRA and CDR2 YSYEKL. The CDR3 sequence: CASSQAGTGNGELFF. CDR3 bases: TGCGCCAGCAGCCAAGCCGGGACAGGGAACGGGGAGCTGTTTTTT.

This chain connects TRBV10-3 to TRBJ1-2, with D unresolved. Per the germline V gene, CDR1 is ENHRY and CDR2 is SYGVKD. V dropped 3 bases and J dropped 2 bases, with 7 bases sitting between them. The CDR3 extends over 13 amino acids. CDR3 sequence: CAISDGPNYGYTF. The DNA of the CDR3 is TGTGCCATCAGTGACGGTCCCAACTATGGCTACACCTTC.

CDR3 loop: CASSLANGVASYNEQFF. In nucleotides, the CDR3 is TGCGCCAGCAGCTTGGCCAATGGGGTAGCGTCCTACAATGAGCAGTTCTTC. This chain uses TRBV5-1 with TRBJ2-1, with a tentative D call TRBD2 (5 bases). Between the trimmed V and J ends, which lost 0 bases and 1 base, there was a span of 14 bases. The CDR3 spans 17 residues. Germline V gene data show CDR1 as SGHRS and CDR2 as YFSETQ.

The chain links TRBV24-1 to TRBJ2-1, with TRBD1 identical over 9 bases. The CDR3 runs to 15 residues. The germline V gene has CDR1 KGHDR and CDR2 SFDVKD. V dropped 5 bases and J dropped 6; count of bases not matched to a gene: 7. CDR3 region: CATSAGGQGVNEQFF. The DNA of the CDR3 is TGTGCCACCAGTGCTGGGGGACAGGGCGTCAATGAGCAGTTCTTC.

The chain employs TRBV7-3 and TRBJ2-7, with D unresolved. Germline V gene sequence: CDR1 SGHTA, CDR2 FQGTGA. The CDR3 consists of 13 residues. The V gene lost 1 base and the J gene lost 4 bases, with 8 bases spanning the gap. CDR3 nucleotides: TGTGCCAGCAGCTTAAACGTGGGGTACGAGCAGTACTTC. Amino acids: CASSLNVGYEQYF.

J is TRBJ2-3 and V is TRBV10-2, with TRBD2 identical over 8 bases. Trimming removed 2 bases from V and 3 bases from J; junction bases left unmatched: 7. Germline CDR1 is WSHSY and CDR2 is SAAADI. CDR3 size: 16 residues. The CDR3, as DNA: TGCGCCAGCAGTGAGCGGGGGGGCGGTAATACAGATACGCAGTATTTT. Its translation is CASSERGGGNTDTQYF.

The chain combines TRBV7-2 with TRBJ2-5, with D hard to call. Trimming took off 4 bases at V and 2 bases at J, with 8 bases between the two ends. The CDR3 extends over 13 amino acids. The V gene's germline CDR1 is SGHTA and CDR2 FQGNSA. CDR3 bases: TGTGCCAGCAGCTCTGATCCGCAAGAGACCCAGTACTTC. Translation: CASSSDPQETQYF.

V is TRBV6-5 and J is TRBJ2-3, with a weak D call TRBD1 (5 bases). The V gene lost 2 bases and the J gene lost 2 bases, with 20 bases spanning the gap. The CDR3 consists of 18 residues. Looked up from germline, CDR1 is MNHEY and CDR2 is SVGAGI. CDR3 bases: TGTGCCAGCAGTTACCCTTCAACCGGAGACAGACTCACAGATACGCAGTATTTT. It codes for CASSYPSTGDRLTDTQYF.

This clonotype was seen more than once but under ten times. The chain carries TRBV29-1 and TRBJ2-6; a weak D match, TRBD1 (6 bases). In germline, CDR1 is SQVTM, CDR2 ANQGSEA. The CDR3 runs 17 residues. V dropped 7 bases and J dropped 4 bases, with 23 bases sitting between them. This chain's CDR3 is CSALDRDTFFGANVLTF. As DNA, the CDR3 is TGCAGCGCACTAGACCGGGACACTTTTTTCGGGGCCAACGTCCTGACTTTC.

This clonotype has only a few counts. The gene calls are TRBV20-1 and TRBJ2-5, with 11 bases lining up with TRBD2. The CDR3 contains 14 residues. J gave up 2 bases and V 4 bases, and 3 bases lay outside the gene matches. Germline lookup yields CDR1 DFQATT and CDR2 SNEGSKA (reference sequence). CDR3 DNA sequence: TGCAGTGCTACGCTAGCGGGGGGACAAGAGACCCAGTACTTC. It yields the protein CSATLAGGQETQYF.